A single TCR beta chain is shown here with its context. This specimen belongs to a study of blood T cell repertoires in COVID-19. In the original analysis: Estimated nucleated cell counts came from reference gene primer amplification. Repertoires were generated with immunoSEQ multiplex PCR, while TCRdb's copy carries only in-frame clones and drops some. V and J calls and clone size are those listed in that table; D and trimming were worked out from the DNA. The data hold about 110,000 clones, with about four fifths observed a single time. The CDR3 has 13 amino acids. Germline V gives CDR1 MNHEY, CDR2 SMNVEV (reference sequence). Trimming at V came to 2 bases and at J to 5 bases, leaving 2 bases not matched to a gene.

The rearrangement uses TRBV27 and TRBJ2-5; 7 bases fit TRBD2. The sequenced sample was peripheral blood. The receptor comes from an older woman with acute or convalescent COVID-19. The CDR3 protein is CASSLRRGETQYF. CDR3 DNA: TGTGCCAGCAGTTTACGGCGGGGGGAGACCCAGTACTTC.